This T cell receptor beta chain was sequenced during a study of identifying expanded T cells in peripheral blood. The study's findings and limits: Variance in clone template counts between roughly 2-week samples significantly increased with total template count across all healthy donors. Over about two and four weeks, about 17 and 20 clones changed, versus approximately 1.1 between replicates.

Clones were sequenced by immunoSEQ multiplex PCR, and TCRdb holds only the in-frame ones, with some missing. The table includes around 82,000 clones, roughly 84% detected once. This CDR3 spans 20 amino acids. CDR1 LGHNA and CDR2 YSLEER come from the germline V gene. V lost 0 bases and J lost 3; bases outside the gene matches: 16. Collection occurred without any documented infections or immune events in donors. To note about this clone: What it binds is not known.

The source of this sequence is a person between 18 and 69 years old in good health. The sample comprised blood. V usage is TRBV4-3 and J usage is TRBJ1-2; 10 nucleotides align to TRBD1. The CDR3 DNA sequence: TGCGCCAGCAGCCAAGATAGAGGGACAGGGGCCCAGGACCGGCACTATGGCTACACCTTC. Its protein product is CASSQDRGTGAQDRHYGYTF.